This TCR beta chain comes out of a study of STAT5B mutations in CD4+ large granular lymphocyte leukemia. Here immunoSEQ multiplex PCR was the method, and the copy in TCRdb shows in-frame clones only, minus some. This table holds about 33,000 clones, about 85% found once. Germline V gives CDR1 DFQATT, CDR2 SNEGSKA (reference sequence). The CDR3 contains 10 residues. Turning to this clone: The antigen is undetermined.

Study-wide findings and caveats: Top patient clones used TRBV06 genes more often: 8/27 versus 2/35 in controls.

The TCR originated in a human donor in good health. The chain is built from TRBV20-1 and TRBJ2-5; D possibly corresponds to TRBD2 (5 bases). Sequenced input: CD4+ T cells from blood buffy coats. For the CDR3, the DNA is TGCACCGCCGGAACTAGGACCCAGTACTTC. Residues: CTAGTRTQYF.